These 24 T cell receptor beta chains were sequenced from one sample in a study of CD8 T cells in ankylosing spondylitis. TCRdb itself ran the 5' RACE reads through MiXCR, one entry per CDR3 protein. The sample lists around 100,000 distinct CDR3 sequences; approximately 25% were seen once. Material: synovial fluid, either unsorted or a sorted T cell fraction (not recorded which). The receptors originated from a male donor with ankylosing spondylitis.

The rearrangement joins TRBV10-1 to TRBJ2-2; 7 bases map to TRBD1. J lost 0 bases, V lost 6 bases, and 1 base had no gene match. The CDR3 has 14 amino acids. Looked up from germline, CDR1 is WNHNN and CDR2 is SYGVQD (reference sequence). The CDR3 is CASRGQPNTGELFF. The CDR3 nucleotides are TGCGCCAGCAGGGGACAGCCGAACACCGGGGAGCTGTTTTTT.

There are a few counts of this clonotype. The chain uses TRBV6-5 and TRBJ2-6; no firm D call. The CDR3 is 17 residues long. Deletions cut 4 bases from V and 0 bases from J, with 13 bases between. The germline V gene has CDR1 MNHEY and CDR2 SVGAGI. CDR3 residues: CASSSHNSGSGANVLTF. The CDR3 nucleotides are TGTGCCAGCAGTTCCCACAATTCGGGCTCTGGGGCCAACGTCCTGACTTTC.

This clonotype was seen repeatedly, ten times or more. CDR3 amino acids: CSARPTSGSRDTQYF. The CDR3 DNA reads TGCAGTGCTAGACCGACTAGCGGGAGTAGGGATACGCAGTATTTT. The chain couples TRBV20-1 to TRBJ2-3; 12 nucleotides match TRBD2. Germline CDR1 and CDR2: DFQATT and SNEGSKA (reference sequence). The V gene end was trimmed by 2 bases and the J gene end by 6 bases; junction bases not matched to a gene: 6. The CDR3 totals 15 residues.

The rearrangement joins TRBV20-1 to TRBJ1-1; D not certain. The CDR3 length is 13 residues. The V end lost 5 bases, the J end lost 6 bases, and 16 bases lay between the germline ends. Germline-derived CDR1 and CDR2 are DFQATT and SNEGSKA (reference sequence). CDR3 loop: CSARPRPWPEAFF. The CDR3 nucleotides are TGCAGTGCTCGCCCCCGCCCCTGGCCTGAAGCTTTCTTT.

The genes are TRBV9 and TRBJ2-5; 11 bases match TRBD2. The trim removed 3 bases at V and 5 bases at J, leaving 6 bases unmatched. There are 15 residues in the CDR3. CDR1 SGDLS and CDR2 YYNGEE come from the germline V gene. The CDR3 DNA reads TGTGCCAGCAGCGCGGCACTAGCGGGGGTCGAGACCCAGTACTTC. It specifies CASSAALAGVETQYF.

At least ten counts were recorded for this clonotype. This chain uses TRBV18 with TRBJ2-5; weak D call: TRBD2 (6 bases). The germline V gene has CDR1 KGHSH and CDR2 LQKENI. This CDR3 spans 15 amino acids. V was shortened by 5 bases and J by 2 bases, with 15 bases between the two germline ends. The CDR3 protein is CASSSSWTIQETQYF. CDR3 nucleotide sequence: TGTGCCAGCTCATCCTCCTGGACTATTCAAGAGACCCAGTACTTC.

This clonotype appeared a few times. DNA for the CDR3: TGTGCCAGCAGCCAAGGGCTAGCGGGAGGACCCAATGAGCAGTTCTTC. Translated: CASSQGLAGGPNEQFF. The V call is TRBV3-1, the J call TRBJ2-1; 11 bases are a match to TRBD2. The CDR3 runs to 16 residues. The V and J ends lost 1 base and 6 bases, in that order; junction bases with no gene match: 5. CDR1 is LGHDT and CDR2 is YNNKEL in the germline V gene (reference sequence).

The V gene is TRBV20-1, the J gene TRBJ1-1; maybe TRBD1 (5 bases). V lost 1 base and J lost 1, with 13 bases in between. This CDR3 comprises 15 residues. Germline CDR1 reads DFQATT; CDR2 reads SNEGSKA (reference sequence). The CDR3 DNA sequence: TGCAGTGCTAGAGGGGACCGCCCTTCGAACACTGAAGCTTTCTTT. Protein sequence: CSARGDRPSNTEAFF.

This clonotype was counted ten times or more. The chain carries TRBV7-9 and TRBJ2-1; D call uncertain. This CDR3 region has 16 residues. With 4 bases removed from V and 7 bases from J, the gap between germline ends came to 20 bases. Germline V lookup: CDR1 SEHNR, CDR2 FQNEAQ (reference sequence). The CDR3 DNA is TGTGCCAGCAGCTCCGATGGGCCACTTCTGTCAAATGAGCAGTTCTTC. As protein: CASSSDGPLLSNEQFF.

The genes are TRBV7-6 and TRBJ2-3; D gene ambiguous. Germline CDR1 reads SGHVS; CDR2 reads FNYEAQ. This CDR3 spans 11 amino acids. V lost 6 bases and J 6 bases, leaving 7 bases between the germline ends. In DNA form, the CDR3 reads TGTGCCAGCAGGATGACCGATACGCAGTATTTT. It is translated as CASRMTDTQYF.

Relative to its sample, this clonotype is medium-sized. The chain joins TRBV12-3 or TRBV12-4 to TRBJ1-1; D gene ambiguous. V shed 3 bases and J shed 5 bases, with 10 bases lying between them. The CDR3 length is 13 residues. Here the CDR3 reads CASSLKGGTEAFF. CDR3 sequence (DNA): TGTGCCAGCAGTTTGAAGGGTGGGACTGAAGCTTTCTTT.

The V and J genes are TRBV20-1 and TRBJ2-3, with 8 positions matching TRBD2. This CDR3 spans 16 amino acids. Germline values: CDR1 DFQATT, CDR2 SNEGSKA (reference sequence). Trimming cost V 0 bases and J 1 base; bases outside gene matches: 6. CDR3 DNA sequence: TGCAGTGCTAGAGAACCGGGAGGGCCGGGCACAGATACGCAGTATTTT. This encodes CSAREPGGPGTDTQYF.

The chain uses TRBV3-1 and TRBJ2-7; D may be TRBD2 (5 bases). CDR3 length: 15 residues. V was clipped by 5 bases and J by 7 bases, with 21 bases between them. Germline V gives CDR1 LGHDT, CDR2 YNNKEL (reference sequence). The CDR3 sequence is CASSRTNRLAWEQYF. The CDR3 nucleotides are TGTGCCAGCAGCAGAACCAATCGGCTAGCCTGGGAGCAGTACTTC.

This rearrangement joins TRBV5-4 to TRBJ2-5; 9 bases match TRBD1. Germline V gene lookup returns CDR1 SGHNT and CDR2 YYREEE (reference sequence). The trim removed 7 bases at V and 1 base at J, leaving 14 bases unmatched. The CDR3 covers 17 residues. The CDR3 reads CASRPGNRGRVQETQYF. CDR3 coding DNA: TGTGCCAGCCGTCCAGGAAACAGGGGGCGGGTCCAAGAGACCCAGTACTTC.

The chain recombines TRBV2 with TRBJ2-5, with unresolved D. Germline values: CDR1 SNHLY, CDR2 FYNNEI. Trimming took 6 bases from V and 1 from J, leaving 9 bases between them. This CDR3 is built from 13 residues. The CDR3 region is CASSVDLQETQYF. CDR3 coding DNA: TGTGCCAGCAGCGTCGACCTCCAAGAGACCCAGTACTTC.

This clonotype was counted only a few times. The gene calls are TRBV7-2 and TRBJ2-5; 8 bases are shared with TRBD2. CDR3 length: 17 amino acids. CDR1 SGHTA and CDR2 FQGNSA come from the germline V gene. J gave up 5 bases and V 1 base, and 12 bases lay outside the gene matches. The CDR3 is CASSLGAGGYKRETQYF. The CDR3 nucleotides are TGTGCCAGCAGCTTAGGTGCGGGAGGTTATAAGAGGGAGACCCAGTACTTC.

This clonotype has more than one count but fewer than ten. The chain combines TRBV5-1 with TRBJ2-1, with D possibly matching TRBD1 (5 bases). V was trimmed by 1 base and J by 10 bases, leaving 6 bases between them. Germline loops: CDR1 SGHRS, CDR2 YFSETQ. This CDR3 has 11 residues. Here the CDR3 reads CASSLRQEQFF. The CDR3 DNA sequence: TGCGCCAGCAGCTTGAGACAGGAGCAGTTCTTC.

The V gene is TRBV15, the J gene TRBJ2-3, with D possibly matching TRBD2 (6 bases). Trimming stripped 5 bases from V and 4 bases from J, with 13 bases between. The length of the CDR3 is 14 residues. CDR1 LNHNV and CDR2 YYDKDF come from the germline V gene (reference sequence). The CDR3 loop is CATSGAGKADTQYF. CDR3 in DNA: TGTGCCACCAGCGGGGCGGGAAAGGCAGATACGCAGTATTTT.

This clonotype was seen more than once but under ten times. The chain uses TRBV25-1 and TRBJ2-2; D gene unclear. The CDR3 runs to 11 residues. Germline CDR1 and CDR2: MGHDK and SYGVNS. Trimming pared 3 bases from V and 7 bases from J, leaving 3 bases between. The CDR3 coding sequence is TGTGCCAGCAGTGAGGACGGGGAGCTGTTTTTT. Translating it yields CASSEDGELFF. The whole variable domain, filled in from reference TRBV25-1 and TRBJ2-2, reads EADIYQTPRYLVIGTGKKITLECSQTMGHDKMYWYQQDPGMELHLIHYSYGVNSTEKGDLSSESTVSRIRTEHFPLTLESARPSHTSQYLCASSEDGELFFGEGSRLTVL.

This rearrangement joins TRBV20-1 to TRBJ1-2; tentatively, D is TRBD1 (5 bases). The CDR3 loop spans 14 amino acids. The V end lost 7 bases, the J end lost 1 base, and 16 bases lay between the germline ends. Germline lookup yields CDR1 DFQATT and CDR2 SNEGSKA (reference sequence). CDR3 in DNA: TGCAGTGTTCGCCAGGGCCTCATTAACTATGGCTACACCTTC. Translation: CSVRQGLINYGYTF.

The chain has TRBV10-3 and TRBJ2-1; D unclear. V dropped 3 bases and J dropped 5 bases, with 5 bases sitting between them. In germline, CDR1 is ENHRY, CDR2 SYGVKD. This CDR3 region has 12 residues. For the CDR3, the DNA is TGTGCCATCAGTGAAGCAGACAATGAGCAGTTCTTC. It encodes CAISEADNEQFF.

This clonotype turned up a few times. The chain links TRBV7-7 to TRBJ2-2, with 8 bases matching TRBD1. CDR3 length: 16 amino acids. J gave up 1 base and V 5 bases, and 6 bases lay outside the gene matches. Looked up from germline, CDR1 is SSHAT and CDR2 is FNYEAQ (reference sequence). The CDR3 loop reads CASSPTGAMNTGELFF. The CDR3 DNA reads TGTGCCAGCAGCCCGACAGGGGCAATGAACACCGGGGAGCTGTTTTTT.

The rearrangement uses TRBV20-1 and TRBJ2-3; 11 positions match TRBD2. V shed 5 bases and J 3 bases; nucleotides not matched to a gene: 13. Per the germline V gene, CDR1 is DFQATT and CDR2 is SNEGSKA (reference sequence). The CDR3 totals 17 residues. CDR3 nucleotide sequence: TGCAGTGCTGGGTACTTGAAACCTAGCGGGAGGACAGATACGCAGTATTTT. This gives the protein CSAGYLKPSGRTDTQYF.

The V call is TRBV6-1, the J call TRBJ2-1; TRBD2 aligns across 11 bases. The CDR3 covers 16 residues. V shed 4 bases, J shed 7 bases, and the junction held 9 bases outside the gene matches. The V gene's germline CDR1 is MNHNS and CDR2 SASEGT. As DNA, the CDR3 is TGTGCCAGCAGTGGAAGCTTTACTAGCGGGAGTAATGAGCAGTTCTTC. It codes for CASSGSFTSGSNEQFF.